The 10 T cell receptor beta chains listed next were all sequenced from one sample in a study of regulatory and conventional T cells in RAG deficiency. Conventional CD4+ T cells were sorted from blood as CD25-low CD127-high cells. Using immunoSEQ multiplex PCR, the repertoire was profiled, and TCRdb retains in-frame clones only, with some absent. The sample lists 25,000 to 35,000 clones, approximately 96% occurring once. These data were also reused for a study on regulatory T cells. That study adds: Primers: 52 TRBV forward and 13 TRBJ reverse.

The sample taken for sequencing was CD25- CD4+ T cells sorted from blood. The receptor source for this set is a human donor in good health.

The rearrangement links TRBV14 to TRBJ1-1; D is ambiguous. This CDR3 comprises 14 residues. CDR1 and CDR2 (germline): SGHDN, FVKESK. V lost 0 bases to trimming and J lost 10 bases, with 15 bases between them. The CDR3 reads CASSQDMGGWGAFF. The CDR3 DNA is TGTGCCAGCAGCCAAGATATGGGAGGGTGGGGAGCTTTCTTT.

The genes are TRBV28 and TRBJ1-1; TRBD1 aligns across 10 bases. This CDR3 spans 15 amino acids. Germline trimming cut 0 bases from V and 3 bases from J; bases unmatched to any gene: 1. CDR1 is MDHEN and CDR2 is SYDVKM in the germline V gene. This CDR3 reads CASSLWTGGDTEAFF. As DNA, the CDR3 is TGTGCCAGCAGTTTATGGACAGGGGGCGACACTGAAGCTTTCTTT.

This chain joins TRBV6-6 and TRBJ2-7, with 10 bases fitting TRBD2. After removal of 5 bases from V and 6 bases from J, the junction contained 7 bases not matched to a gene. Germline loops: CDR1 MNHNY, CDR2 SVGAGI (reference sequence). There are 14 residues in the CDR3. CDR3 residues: CASSLSGGQREQYF. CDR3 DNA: TGTGCCAGCAGTCTTAGCGGGGGGCAGCGCGAGCAGTACTTC.

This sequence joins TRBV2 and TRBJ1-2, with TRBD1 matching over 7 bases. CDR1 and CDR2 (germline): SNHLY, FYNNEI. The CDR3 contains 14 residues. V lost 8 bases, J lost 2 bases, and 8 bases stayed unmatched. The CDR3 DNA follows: TGTGCCAGCTCGCTATTACAGGGGAACTATGGCTACACCTTC. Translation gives CASSLLQGNYGYTF.

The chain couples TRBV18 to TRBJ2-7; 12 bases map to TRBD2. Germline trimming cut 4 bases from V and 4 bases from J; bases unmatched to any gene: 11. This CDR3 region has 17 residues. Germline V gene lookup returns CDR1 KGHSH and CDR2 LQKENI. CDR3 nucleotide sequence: TGTGCCAGCTCACGAAGGGCCGGACTAGCGGGAATTTACGAGCAGTACTTC. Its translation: CASSRRAGLAGIYEQYF.

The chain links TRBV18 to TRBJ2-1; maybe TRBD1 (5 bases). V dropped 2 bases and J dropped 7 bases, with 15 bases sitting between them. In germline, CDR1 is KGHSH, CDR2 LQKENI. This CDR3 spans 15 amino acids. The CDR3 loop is CASSPTGRATNEQFF. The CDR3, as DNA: TGTGCCAGCTCACCAACGGGCAGGGCTACAAATGAGCAGTTCTTC.

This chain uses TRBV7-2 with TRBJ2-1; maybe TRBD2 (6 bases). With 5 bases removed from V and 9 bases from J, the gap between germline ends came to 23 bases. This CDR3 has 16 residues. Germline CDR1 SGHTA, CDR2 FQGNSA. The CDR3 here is CASSPGWVNAGGEQFF. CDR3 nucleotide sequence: TGTGCCAGCAGCCCCGGCTGGGTTAATGCCGGGGGTGAGCAGTTCTTC.

The CDR3 loop is CASSSGTSGSYEQYF. The DNA of the CDR3 is TGTGCCAGTAGCAGCGGGACTAGCGGGAGTTACGAGCAGTACTTC. V gene TRBV19 combines with J gene TRBJ2-7; the match to TRBD2 covers 14 bases. The CDR3 consists of 15 residues. The germline CDR1 and CDR2 sequences are LNHDA and SQIVND (reference sequence). The V segment lost 6 bases and the J segment 4 bases; nucleotides outside the gene matches: 5.

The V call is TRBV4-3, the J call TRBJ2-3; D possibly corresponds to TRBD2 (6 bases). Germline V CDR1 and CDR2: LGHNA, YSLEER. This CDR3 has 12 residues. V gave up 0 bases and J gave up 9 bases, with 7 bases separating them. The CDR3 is CASSQEGGTQYF. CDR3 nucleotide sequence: TGCGCCAGCAGCCAAGAAGGAGGGACGCAGTATTTT.

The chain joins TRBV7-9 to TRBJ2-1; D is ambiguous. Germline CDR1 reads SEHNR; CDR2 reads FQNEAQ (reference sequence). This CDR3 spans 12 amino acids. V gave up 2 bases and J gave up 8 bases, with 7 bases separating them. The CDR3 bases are TGTGCCAGCAGCTTAACGGGTTATGAGCAGTTCTTC. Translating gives CASSLTGYEQFF.